Listed below are T cell receptor beta chains from one sample, sequenced in a study of blood T cell repertoires in COVID-19. Measured with immunoSEQ multiplex PCR; TCRdb has only the in-frame clones, and not every one. The table lists about 150,000 clones, 88% of them singletons. Sequencing was performed on peripheral blood. Source of these receptors: a human donor with COVID-19, enrolled during active disease. The donor label of this sample is uncertain. Both conserved end residues are part of each CDR3. The D gene is left open where the match is weak. Size is stated for part of the rows, as once, few or many counts, or as a class when the clone is expanded.

D: .
size: .
J: TRBJ2-1
V: TRBV3-1/TRBV3-2
DNA: TGTGCCAGCAGCCAAGATATAGGGCTAGCGCACGCCGGGGAGCAGTTCTTC
CDR3: CASSQDIGLAHAGEQFF

D: .
size: .
J: TRBJ1-1
V: TRBV10-3
DNA: TGTGCCATCAGTGAGCAGGGCAGGGCGGGGCGGAACACTGAAGCTTTCTTT
CDR3: CAISEQGRAGRNTEAFF

D: .
size: .
J: TRBJ2-7
V: TRBV5-1
DNA: TGCGCCAGCAGCTTCGGACAGACAAGCCCCTACGAGCAGTACTTC
CDR3: CASSFGQTSPYEQYF

D: .
size: .
J: TRBJ1-4
V: TRBV11-2
DNA: TGTGCCAGCAGCCCGTCCGGGTCGGATGAAAAACTGTTTTTT
CDR3: CASSPSGSDEKLFF

D: .
size: .
J: TRBJ1-4
V: TRBV7-9
DNA: TGTGCCAGCAGCTTAGACAGGATAGAAAAACTGTTTTTT
CDR3: CASSLDRIEKLFF

D: .
size: .
J: TRBJ1-5
V: TRBV7-7
DNA: TGTGCTAGCAGCTCCCTTCGGGATTCCGAGGGTCAGCCCCAGCATTTT
CDR3: CASSSLRDSEGQPQHF

D: TRBD1
size: .
J: TRBJ1-5
V: TRBV24-1
DNA: TGTGCCACCAGTGACTCACAGGGGTGGGGTCAGCCCCAGCATTTT
CDR3: CATSDSQGWGQPQHF

D: .
size: many
J: TRBJ1-5
V: TRBV2
DNA: TGTGCCAGCAGTGGCGGGGGGCACGAGAATCAGCCCCAGCATTTT
CDR3: CASSGGGHENQPQHF

D: TRBD1
size: .
J: TRBJ1-1
V: TRBV27
DNA: TGTGCCAGCAGTTTTAAAGGGGGCCCTTTGAACACTGAAGCTTTCTTT
CDR3: CASSFKGGPLNTEAFF

D: .
size: .
J: TRBJ2-5
V: TRBV3-1/TRBV3-2
DNA: TGTGCCAGCAGCCCTGGGGGCAGCGAAGAGACCCAGTACTTC
CDR3: CASSPGGSEETQYF

D: TRBD2
size: .
J: TRBJ2-1
V: TRBV7-3
DNA: TGTGCCAGCAGCCCTTTAGCGGGGGGCTACAATGAGCAGTTCTTC
CDR3: CASSPLAGGYNEQFF

D: .
size: .
J: TRBJ1-5
V: TRBV5-1
DNA: TGCGCCAGCAGCTTGACAGTTAATCAGCCCCAGCATTTT
CDR3: CASSLTVNQPQHF

D: .
size: .
J: TRBJ2-3
V: TRBV10-1
DNA: TGCGCCAGCAGTGAGTCAGTCGTTTCTGGCACGCAGTATTTT
CDR3: CASSESVVSGTQYF

D: .
size: .
J: TRBJ2-1
V: TRBV19
DNA: TGTGCCAGTAGTTCGGGGTTCGACTACAATGAGCAGTTCTTC
CDR3: CASSSGFDYNEQFF

D: .
size: .
J: TRBJ1-2
V: TRBV5-1
DNA: TGCGCCAGCAGCTGGGATACGACAGTCAGTGATGGCTACACCTTC
CDR3: CASSWDTTVSDGYTF

D: TRBD1
size: .
J: TRBJ1-5
V: TRBV6-2/TRBV6-3
DNA: TGTGCCAGCAGTAAGGGGACAGGGGGCGAGGGTCAGCCCCAGCATTTT
CDR3: CASSKGTGGEGQPQHF